The 17 T cell receptor beta chains below were found in one sample sequenced in a study of T-cell memory formation after mild COVID-19 (dated by TCRdb to about 2021). The method behind the library was 5' RACE. For sequencing, an Illumina NovaSeq 6000 was employed. The raw public reads went through TCRdb reprocessing: fastp at Q25, MiXCR clone calling, in-frame beta chains kept. Rows are combined by CDR3 protein, so each entry shows the most common genes and DNA. The sample table records a few hundred thousand distinct CDR3 sequences; roughly 20% of these occur just once. Around 13% of the sample lies in the top ten. Source material: PBMCs or a T cell subset sorted from them (not recorded which). Receptor source: an adult woman who had mild COVID-19 (a few samples of this study predate the infection). The sample titles of this study are shuffled in the database, so cell type and time point are left out; the donor was told from shared clones.

J is TRBJ2-5 and V is TRBV6-2 or TRBV6-3, with D possibly being TRBD2 (5 bases). V gave up 6 bases and J gave up 3 bases, with 23 bases separating them. CDR1 and CDR2 from the germline V gene are MNHEY and SVGEGT. The CDR3 covers 17 residues. The DNA of the CDR3 is TGTGCCAGCAGCCGGACTCGCTTTGGAGGACCCGAAGAGACCCAGTACTTC. Its translation: CASSRTRFGGPEETQYF.

This clonotype has just a few counts. The chain joins TRBV5-1 to TRBJ2-3, with TRBD1 matching over 8 bases. CDR3 length equals 15 residues. CDR1 is SGHRS, CDR2 YFSETQ, per germline. The trim removed 2 bases at V and 2 bases at J, leaving 4 bases unmatched. The CDR3 loop is CASSFGQGLTDTQYF. The CDR3 DNA is TGCGCCAGCAGCTTCGGACAGGGACTCACAGATACGCAGTATTTT.

A few counts support this clonotype. This CDR3 is CASSPQKEAFF. DNA of the CDR3: TGTGCCAGCAGCCCCCAGAAGGAAGCTTTCTTT. This sequence joins TRBV9 and TRBJ1-1; no clear D gene. Looked up from germline, CDR1 is SGDLS and CDR2 is YYNGEE. The CDR3 contains 11 residues. Trimming took 4 bases from V and 8 from J, leaving 9 bases between them.

V usage is TRBV4-1 and J usage is TRBJ2-7, with TRBD1 identical over 9 bases. The V segment lost 4 bases and the J segment 7 bases; nucleotides outside the gene matches: 11. CDR1 and CDR2 (germline): MGHRA, YSYEKL. The CDR3 is 15 amino acids. CDR3: CASSPRGDRVVEQYF. The CDR3 DNA reads as TGCGCCAGCAGCCCCAGGGGGGACAGGGTTGTTGAGCAGTACTTC.

This clonotype was detected only a few times. V usage is TRBV7-2 and J usage is TRBJ2-1; possible D gene TRBD2, 6 bases. Per the germline V gene, CDR1 is SGHTA and CDR2 is FQGNSA. V was pared by 2 bases and J by 7 bases, with 12 bases between. The CDR3 has 14 amino acids. The CDR3 bases are TGTGCCAGCAGCTTATACGGGAGTGGTAATGAGCAGTTCTTC. The encoded protein is CASSLYGSGNEQFF.

This chain connects TRBV4-1 to TRBJ1-1; D is perhaps TRBD1 (5 bases). The CDR3 spans 14 residues. The V end was cut by 1 base, the J end by 0 bases, with 6 bases between. The V gene's germline CDR1 is MGHRA and CDR2 YSYEKL. The CDR3 reads CASSQGQLNTEAFF. CDR3 sequence (DNA): TGCGCCAGCAGCCAAGGACAGCTGAACACTGAAGCTTTCTTT.

The V and J genes are TRBV12-3 or TRBV12-4 and TRBJ1-5; the D is unclear. The CDR3 has 14 amino acids. Trimming pared 6 bases from V and 1 base from J, leaving 10 bases between. The DNA for the CDR3 is TGTGCCAGCAGCCGGAGCTTGAGCAATCAGCCCCAGCATTTT. The encoded protein is CASSRSLSNQPQHF.

The gene calls are TRBV10-3 and TRBJ1-1, with 10 bases matching TRBD1. Per germline, CDR1 ENHRY and CDR2 SYGVKD. The CDR3 spans 14 residues. The V and J ends lost 7 bases and 8 bases, in that order; junction bases with no gene match: 10. CDR3 region: CAITPTGGQKEAFF. DNA of the CDR3: TGTGCCATCACTCCGACAGGGGGCCAGAAAGAAGCTTTCTTT.

The CDR3 bases are TGTGCCAGCAGCTTAGCCTGGGCTTTGGGCGCGGGATACAATGAGCAGTTCTTC. Translating gives CASSLAWALGAGYNEQFF. The chain has TRBV7-9 and TRBJ2-1; D is perhaps TRBD2 (6 bases). Trimming took off 0 bases at V and 4 bases at J, with 19 bases between the two ends. CDR1 SEHNR and CDR2 FQNEAQ come from the germline V gene (reference sequence). This CDR3 is 18 amino acids long. Combining the CDR3 with reference TRBV7-9 and TRBJ2-1 gives the whole variable domain DTGVSQNPRHKITKRGQNVTFRCDPISEHNRLYWYRQTLGQGPEFLTYFQNEAQLEKSRLLSDRFSAERPKGSFSTLEIQRTEQGDSAMYLCASSLAWALGAGYNEQFFGPGTRLTVL.

This clonotype was seen a few times. The chain recombines TRBV5-6 with TRBJ1-2; D uncertain. Germline lookup yields CDR1 SGHDT and CDR2 YYEEEE. CDR3 size: 13 residues. The V end was cut by 4 bases, the J end by 6 bases, with 13 bases between. The CDR3 coding sequence is TGTGCCAGCAGCGTGGATACGTCGAATGGCTACACCTTC. The encoded protein is CASSVDTSNGYTF.

In this sample, this clonotype turned up a few times. The chain combines TRBV4-1 with TRBJ2-7; D may match TRBD1 or TRBD2 (5 bases each). The CDR3 totals 15 residues. V was pared by 1 base and J by 0 bases, with 10 bases between. Germline V gene lookup returns CDR1 MGHRA and CDR2 YSYEKL. The CDR3 spells CASSQGPGTSYEQYF. The CDR3 nucleotides read TGCGCCAGCAGCCAAGGGCCGGGGACCTCCTACGAGCAGTACTTC.

This clonotype has at least ten counts. The V and J genes are TRBV4-2 and TRBJ1-1; perhaps TRBD1 as D (5 bases). V lost 4 bases, J lost 5 bases, and 8 bases lay in between. CDR1 is LGHNA and CDR2 is YNFKEQ in the germline V gene. This CDR3 spans 12 amino acids. CDR3 in amino acids: CASSPWGTEAFF. The CDR3 DNA is TGTGCCAGCAGCCCGTGGGGGACTGAAGCTTTCTTT.

V is TRBV24-1 and J is TRBJ1-2; TRBD1 might be the D (5 bases). This CDR3 spans 11 amino acids. Germline V gene data show CDR1 as KGHDR and CDR2 as SFDVKD. V lost 4 bases to trimming and J lost 7 bases, with 6 bases between them. The CDR3 DNA reads TGTGCCACCAGTGAGGGACCTGGCTACACCTTC. This codes for CATSEGPGYTF.

V usage is TRBV4-1 and J usage is TRBJ1-6; no firm D call. CDR3 length equals 15 residues. The V gene lost 6 bases and the J gene lost 0 bases, with 9 bases spanning the gap. Germline lookup yields CDR1 MGHRA and CDR2 YSYEKL. The CDR3 DNA is TGCGCCAGCAGGCCAGCTAGCTCCTATAATTCACCCCTCCACTTT. Its protein is CASRPASSYNSPLHF.

In DNA form, the CDR3 reads TGTGCCAGCAGCTTCCACAGGCGCCAGGCCGAGGTAGCTTTCTTT. This encodes CASSFHRRQAEVAFF. V usage is TRBV12-3 or TRBV12-4 and J usage is TRBJ1-1, with a tentative D call TRBD1 (5 bases). The CDR3 has 15 residues. V was shortened by 6 bases and J by 10 bases, with 24 bases between the two germline ends.

This clonotype was seen only a few times. This chain connects TRBV27 to TRBJ2-7; 9 bases line up with TRBD2. Germline V gene sequence: CDR1 MNHEY, CDR2 SMNVEV (reference sequence). The V segment lost 8 bases and the J segment 1 base; nucleotides outside the gene matches: 6. CDR3 length: 14 residues. In nucleotides, the CDR3 is TGTGCCAGCGGGCTAGCGGGACGGTCCTACGAGCAGTACTTC. Protein product: CASGLAGRSYEQYF.

V gene TRBV7-2 combines with J gene TRBJ2-1; D gene uncertain. Germline V gives CDR1 SGHTA, CDR2 FQGNSA. The CDR3 runs 13 residues. Between the trimmed V and J ends, which lost 4 bases and 5 bases, there was a span of 9 bases. Written as DNA, the CDR3 is TGTGCCAGCAGCTCCCAAACTCACAATGAGCAGTTCTTC. Protein: CASSSQTHNEQFF.